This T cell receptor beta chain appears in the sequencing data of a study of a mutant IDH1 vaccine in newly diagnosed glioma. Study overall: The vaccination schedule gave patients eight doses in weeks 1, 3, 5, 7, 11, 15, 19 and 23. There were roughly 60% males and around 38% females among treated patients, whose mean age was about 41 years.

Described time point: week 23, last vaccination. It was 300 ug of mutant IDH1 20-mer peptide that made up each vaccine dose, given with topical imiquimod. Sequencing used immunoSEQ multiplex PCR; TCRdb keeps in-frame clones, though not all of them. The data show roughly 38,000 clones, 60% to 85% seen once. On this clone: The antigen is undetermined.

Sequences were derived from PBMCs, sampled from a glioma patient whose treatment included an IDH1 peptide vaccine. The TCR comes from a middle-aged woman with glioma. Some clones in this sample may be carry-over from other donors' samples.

The CDR3 nucleotides read TGTGCCAGCAGTGTCACAGGGTCGGCTAACTATGGCTACACCTTC. It codes for CASSVTGSANYGYTF. The V and J genes are TRBV6-4 and TRBJ1-2, with D possibly matching TRBD1 (6 bases). The CDR3 length is 15 residues. Per germline, CDR1 MRHNA and CDR2 SNTAGT. V dropped 4 bases and J dropped 0 bases, with 12 bases sitting between them.